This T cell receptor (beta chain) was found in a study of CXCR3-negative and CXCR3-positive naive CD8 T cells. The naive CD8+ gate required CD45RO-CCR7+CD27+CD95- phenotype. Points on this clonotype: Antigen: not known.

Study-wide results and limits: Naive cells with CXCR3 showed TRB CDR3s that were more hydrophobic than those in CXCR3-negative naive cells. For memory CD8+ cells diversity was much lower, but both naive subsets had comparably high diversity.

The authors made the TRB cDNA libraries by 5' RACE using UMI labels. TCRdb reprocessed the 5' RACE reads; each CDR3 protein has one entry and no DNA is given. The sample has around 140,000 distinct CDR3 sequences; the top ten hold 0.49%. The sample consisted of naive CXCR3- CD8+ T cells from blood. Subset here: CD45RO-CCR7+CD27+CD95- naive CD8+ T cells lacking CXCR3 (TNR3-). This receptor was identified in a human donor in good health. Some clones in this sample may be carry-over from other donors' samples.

This CDR3 reads CASSDTSGAYNEQFF. The rearrangement links TRBV28 to TRBJ2-1; TCRdb's D call, TRBD2, is unchecked because there is no DNA. Germline CDR1 is MDHEN and CDR2 is SYDVKM. The CDR3 runs to 15 residues.